This T cell receptor beta chain comes out of a study of control samples from healthy donors and cancer patients (TCRdb year 2020). Remarks on this clone: Its antigen specificity is not known. No base quality values were provided; no much bigger clone lies one nucleotide off.

The germline V gene yields SGHAT for CDR1 and FQNNGV for CDR2. The V end gives up 5 bases and the J end 6 bases, leaving 5 bases in the junction not matched to a gene. The CDR3 covers 13 residues, taking in both the cysteine and the phenylalanine. The kept DNA is CDR3 alone, 39 bases in frame from the first base. Library preparation employed the immunoSEQ multiplex PCR assay. TCRdb re-hosts the immuneACCESS table, in-frame sequences only. Its copies lack some clones; in the studies checked, an unresolved V gene accounts for under half of them, and the cause for the rest is not known. The sample table holds about 170,000 clones, of which around 93% were seen once. The ten biggest clones cover approximately 4% of the sample.

The receptor was isolated from a woman in her sixties or seventies in good health. The rearrangement combines TRBV11-2 with TRBJ1-2, with 8 bases matching TRBD1. The sequencing input was blood. The CDR3 reads CASSRDRGDGYTF. The DNA sequence follows: TGTGCCAGCAGCCGCGACAGGGGTGATGGCTACACCTTC.